This TCR beta chain emerged from a study of T cells after posttransplantation cyclophosphamide (TCRdb year 2016). Looking at the study overall: Using TRB sequencing, the study followed how the T cell repertoire rebuilt after myeloablative bone marrow transplantation with posttransplantation cyclophosphamide given as GVHD prophylaxis. Antigen receptor sequencing covered samples from some 36 PTCy-treated patients and around 16 of their related bone marrow donors. Blood from all 35 or so PTCy patients who had 1-year posttransplant specimens underwent TRB sequencing. In 3 patients, TRB sequencing was also performed on up to 3 more blood samples taken 2 to 5.2 years after transplant, and in a handful of patients, pretransplant blood was also TRB-sequenced. Because TRA and TRB clonality correlated tightly in roughly 10 samples, the subsequent TCR analyses were limited to TRB only. Public TRB sequences were compared against a database of over 3,000 sequences linked to responses to pathogens, tumor antigens, self-antigens and alloantigens. Results and caveats for the whole study, not just this receptor: The TRB repertoires of T cells infiltrating skin or GI tract showed only limited overlap with the TRB repertoires of T cells in blood. Across 40 to 55 patients, TRB clonality was highly associated with recipient CMV seropositivity and CMV reactivation, and diversity in PTCy patients was similar to diversity in CNI/methotrexate controls. At 1-2 months, donor-recipient similarity was low but rose over the first year, and the later blood repertoires were often dominated by donor CD8+ memory clones.

Genomic DNA was used for TRB sequencing, which was performed with the immunoSEQ assay at survey resolution or with the hsTCRB kit. In the paper's pipeline: The immunoSEQ software handled initial read processing, and the LymphoSeq R package was used for repertoire analyses. Clonality was computed as 1 minus normalized Shannon entropy; Gini coefficient was also calculated for each TRB dataset. Phenotypes of unsorted samples were inferred by mapping TRB sequences from sorted subsets of the recipient or donor onto unsorted samples of the same recipient. In its TCRdb copy, this immuneACCESS table keeps in-frame sequences only and misses some clones. Where compared with another copy, unresolved V genes explain less than half of these, and the others have no known cause. V and J calls plus clone size are reproduced from that table; the DNA served to infer D and trimming. Present in this sample are approximately 11,000 clones, around four fifths of which were seen just once. The biggest ten clones account for 15% to 19% of the sample.

In the paper's terms, the treatment or condition label means: high-dose cyclophosphamide on days +3 and +4 as single-agent GVHD prophylaxis. Patients in the PTCy group got busulfan and fludarabine conditioning, a marrow graft from a related or unrelated donor, and cyclophosphamide on days +3 and +4. PTCy-treated patients were drawn from a prospective multi-institutional clinical trial. Mononuclear cells from peripheral blood and bone marrow were separated by Ficoll-Hypaque density centrifugation and then cryopreserved. As for this clone: Its antigen is still unknown. No clone much larger than this one lies a single base away; base qualities are absent.

The CDR3 measures 15 amino acids from cysteine to phenylalanine. CDR3 DNA only is kept here, 45 bases in frame from base 1. V loses 5 bases, J loses 5 bases, and the germline ends lie 18 bases apart. For CDR1 and CDR2, the germline V gene (reference sequence) lists MNHEY and SMNVEV. Source: PBMCs, taken roughly 62 months after allogeneic stem cell transplant with posttransplant cyclophosphamide. The rearrangement joined TRBV27 to TRBJ1-2, with the identity of the D gene unclear. This receptor was identified in a female patient aged 50-60 years who received an allogeneic stem cell transplant from a related donor, was CMV-positive, and had no GVHD. It is possible that, after a transplant, some T cells come from the graft donor. CDR3 loop: CASSNSAASYYGYTF. The nucleotides are TGTGCCAGCAGTAACTCGGCGGCCAGCTATTATGGCTACACCTTC.